This T cell receptor (beta chain) was recovered during a study of OX40 agonist ivuxolimab in advanced cancers. The table came from immunoSEQ multiplex PCR; TCRdb's copy has only in-frame clones and leaves some out. The table shows more than 50,000 clones, with around 83% occurring only once. The CDR3 has 15 residues. Trimming took off 1 base at V and 6 bases at J, with 15 bases between the two ends. Per germline, CDR1 KGHSH and CDR2 LQKENI. Enrollment shut out patients with autoimmune disease history or systemic immunosuppression. The gene calls are TRBV18 and TRBJ1-1; D is perhaps TRBD1 (5 bases). The source was CD4+ or CD8+ T cells sorted from blood, collected in a trial of the OX40 agonist ivuxolimab. The sequence derives from an adult with an advanced solid tumor such as melanoma, head and neck, liver or kidney cancer. CDR3 nucleotide sequence: TGTGCCAGCTCACCACGGGGGAGCTGGCAGGCTGAAGCTTTCTTT. Protein sequence: CASSPRGSWQAEAFF.